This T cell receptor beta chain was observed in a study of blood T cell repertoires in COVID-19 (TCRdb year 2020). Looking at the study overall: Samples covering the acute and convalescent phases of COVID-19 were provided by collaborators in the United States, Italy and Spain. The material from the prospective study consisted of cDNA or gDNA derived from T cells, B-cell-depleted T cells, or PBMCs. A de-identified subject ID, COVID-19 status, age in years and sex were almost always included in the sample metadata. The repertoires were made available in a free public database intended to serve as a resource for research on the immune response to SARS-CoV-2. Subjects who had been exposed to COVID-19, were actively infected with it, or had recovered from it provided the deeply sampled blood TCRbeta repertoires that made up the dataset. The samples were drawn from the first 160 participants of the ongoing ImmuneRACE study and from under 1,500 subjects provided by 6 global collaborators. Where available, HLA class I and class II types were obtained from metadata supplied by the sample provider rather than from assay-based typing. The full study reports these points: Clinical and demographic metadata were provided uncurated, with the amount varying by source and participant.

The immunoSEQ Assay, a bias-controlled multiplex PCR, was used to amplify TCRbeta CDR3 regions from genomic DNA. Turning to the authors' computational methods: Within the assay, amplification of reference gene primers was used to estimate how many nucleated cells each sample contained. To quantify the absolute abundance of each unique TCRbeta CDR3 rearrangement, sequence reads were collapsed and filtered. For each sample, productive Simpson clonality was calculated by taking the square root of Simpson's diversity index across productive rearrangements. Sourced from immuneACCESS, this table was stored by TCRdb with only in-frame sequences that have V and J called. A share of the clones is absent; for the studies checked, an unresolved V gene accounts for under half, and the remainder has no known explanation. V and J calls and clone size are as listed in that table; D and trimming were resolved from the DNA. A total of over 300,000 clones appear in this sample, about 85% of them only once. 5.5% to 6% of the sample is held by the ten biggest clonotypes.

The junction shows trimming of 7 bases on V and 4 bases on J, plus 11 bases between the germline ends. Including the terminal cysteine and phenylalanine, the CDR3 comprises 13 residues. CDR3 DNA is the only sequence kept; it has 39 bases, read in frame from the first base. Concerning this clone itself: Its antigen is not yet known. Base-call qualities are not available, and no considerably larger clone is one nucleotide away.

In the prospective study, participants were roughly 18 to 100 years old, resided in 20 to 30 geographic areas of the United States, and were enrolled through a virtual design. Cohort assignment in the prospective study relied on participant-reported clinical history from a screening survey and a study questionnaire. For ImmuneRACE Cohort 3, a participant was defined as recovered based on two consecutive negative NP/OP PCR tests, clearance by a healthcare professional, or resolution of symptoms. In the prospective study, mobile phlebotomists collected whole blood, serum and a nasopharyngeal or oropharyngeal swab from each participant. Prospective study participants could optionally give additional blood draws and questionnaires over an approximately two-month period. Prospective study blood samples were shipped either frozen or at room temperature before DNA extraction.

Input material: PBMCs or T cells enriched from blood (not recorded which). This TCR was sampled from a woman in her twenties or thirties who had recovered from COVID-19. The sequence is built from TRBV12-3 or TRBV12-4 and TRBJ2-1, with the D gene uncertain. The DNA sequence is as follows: TGTGCCAGCACATTTACAGTATACAATGAGCAGTTCTTC. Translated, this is CASTFTVYNEQFF.